The sequence of this T cell receptor beta chain was determined in a study of human T cells and chemical hapten exposure (dated by TCRdb to about 2021). Concerning the study at large: For sensitization, 2% DPC in acetone was applied to a roughly 2 cm by roughly 2 cm area of upper inner arm skin. Throughout the approximately 22-week study period, patients were also given weekly therapeutic DPC doses on the scalp. Patch tests used Finn chambers with 0.01% DPC on the upper back, scored after 6 days by International Contact Dermatitis Research Group standards. The mostly female patient cohort included alopecia areata with under or over 50% scalp involvement, alopecia totalis and alopecia universalis. Libraries were pooled for sequencing, and variation in per-sample TCR yields was attributed mainly to small differences in library volumes within the pool. The study tracked peripheral blood TCR repertoire changes in vivo during primary and secondary sensitization to the hapten diphenylcyclopropenone (DPC) in alopecia patients. Blood samples were taken from patients before sensitization (week 0) and then at 2, 6 and about 24 weeks after DPC sensitization. For TCR sequencing, blood came from approximately 29 alopecia patients at anywhere from one to four time points (pre-sensitization, 2, 6 and 24 weeks).

CDR1 and CDR2, looked up from the germline V gene, are SGHDN and FVKESK. From its cysteine to its phenylalanine, the CDR3 spans 16 amino acids. Just the 48-base CDR3 DNA is kept, in frame starting at base 1. The germline V and J ends show losses of 1 base and 2 bases respectively, and no gene match explains 5 bases of the junction. This clonotype was recorded many times. Its antigen is currently not known. Base quality data are lacking; no much larger clone is found one base away. Results and caveats for the whole study, not just this receptor: Because all patients had alopecia, a presumed autoimmune disease, the immune response of the patients might differ from that of healthy individuals. Patch test score correlated positively with the number of PT1 expanded TCRs, reaching significance at thresholds 8, 16 and 32 but not at 4. Compared with pre-sensitization or healthy control sets, expanded TCRs formed significantly more large CDR3 similarity clusters, which is consistent with antigen-driven responses. Repeated subsampling changed both the strength of the expansion versus patch-test correlation and the threshold at which the correlation became significant. The number of TCRs above 1 in 1000 frequency did not change with DPC sensitization; there was no evidence of global repertoire structure alterations.

The time point label for this specimen denotes: pre-sensitization, week 0. This specimen's treatment or condition label, per the study, means: therapeutic diphenylcyclopropenone sensitization with weekly scalp DPC. Blood at each patch-test visit was drawn before the patch test was applied. Eligible patients were aged 18 to 70, diagnosed with alopecia, deemed suitable for DPC therapy, and excluded if pregnant. Total RNA was isolated from unfractionated whole blood collected in Tempus Blood RNA tubes. Receptor amplification or capture employed RACE. This sample was sequenced with a NextSeq 500. Library preparation attached unique molecular identifiers to individual cDNA molecules for quantitative, reproducible TCR counting. Each blood RNA sample was used to sequence both TCR alpha and TCR beta chains. Per the source publication's procedure: The median number of TCRs per sample was roughly 98,000, ranging from 23,224 to 690,600. V, J and CDR3 annotation of the TCR reads was performed with the Decombinator software suite. For the PS versus PT1 abundance plots, all samples were subsampled to the same number of TCRs (28,000). Expanded TCRs were defined as absent before sensitization and observed at least eight times at the 2-week time point. TCRdb itself trimmed the public reads at Q25 with fastp, ran MiXCR and retained productive beta chains. Records with the same CDR3 protein are collapsed into one entry carrying the most frequent genes and DNA. TCRdb, rather than the study authors, made the V and J calls. Within this sample are 300,000 to 450,000 distinct CDR3 sequences, with more than 4.5% of them counted one time only. The ten largest make up just over 2.5% of the sample.

This material consisted of whole blood, taken in connection with sensitization to the hapten diphenylcyclopropenone (DPC). The sequence joins TRBV14 to TRBJ2-7; TRBD1 aligns with 10 central bases. The TCR originated in a woman in her fifties or sixties with alopecia areata. Some clones in this sample may be carry-over from other donors' samples. CDR3 region: CASSQGRGTGAYEQYF. Read as DNA, the sequence is TGTGCCAGCAGCCAAGGGAGGGGGACAGGGGCCTACGAGCAGTACTTC.